This T cell receptor beta chain was retrieved from a study of PD-1 and CTLA-4 blockade in melanoma. Method: immunoSEQ multiplex PCR; TCRdb's copy keeps in-frame clones and lacks some. Altogether 25,000 to 40,000 clones are present, about 87% being singletons, with the ten largest covering roughly 7%. This CDR3 is built from 15 residues. Trimming removed 7 bases from V and 0 bases from J, with 14 bases in between. Germline CDR1 MNHEY, CDR2 SVGAGI. The J gene is TRBJ2-3, the V gene TRBV6-5; no clear D gene. Material: CD8+ T cells from peripheral blood, obtained from a patient given anti-PD-1 treatment. The receptor's source is a human donor with melanoma. CDR3 sequence reads: CASTERPGSTDTQYF. Written as DNA, the CDR3 is TGTGCCAGCACCGAGAGGCCGGGTAGCACAGATACGCAGTATTTT.